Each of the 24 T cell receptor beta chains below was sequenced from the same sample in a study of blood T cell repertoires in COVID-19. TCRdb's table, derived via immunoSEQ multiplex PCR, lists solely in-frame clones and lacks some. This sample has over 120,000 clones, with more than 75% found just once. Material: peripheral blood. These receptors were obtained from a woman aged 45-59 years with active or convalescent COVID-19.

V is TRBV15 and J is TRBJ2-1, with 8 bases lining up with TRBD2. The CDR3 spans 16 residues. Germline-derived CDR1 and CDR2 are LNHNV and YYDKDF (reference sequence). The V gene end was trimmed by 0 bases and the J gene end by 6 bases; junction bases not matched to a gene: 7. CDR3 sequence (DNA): TGTGCCACCAGCAGAGATAGGCCGGGGGGGCCCAATGAGCAGTTCTTC. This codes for CATSRDRPGGPNEQFF.

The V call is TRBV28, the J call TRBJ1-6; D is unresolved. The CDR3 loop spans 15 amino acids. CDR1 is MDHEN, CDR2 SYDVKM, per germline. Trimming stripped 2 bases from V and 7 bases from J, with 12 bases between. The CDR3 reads CASSLRRRGNSPLHF. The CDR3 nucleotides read TGTGCCAGCAGTTTAAGAAGGCGCGGGAATTCACCCCTCCACTTT.

CDR3 in amino acids: CASSDGTSESYEQYF. The CDR3 nucleotides read TGTGCCAGCAGTGACGGGACTAGCGAGTCCTACGAGCAGTACTTC. The V call is TRBV2, the J call TRBJ2-7; 10 nucleotides line up with TRBD2. Per germline, CDR1 SNHLY and CDR2 FYNNEI. This CDR3 region has 15 residues. V shed 3 bases and J 1 base; nucleotides not matched to a gene: 3. Using reference TRBV2 and TRBJ2-7 for the parts outside the CDR3, the full variable domain is EPEVTQTPSHQVTQMGQEVILRCVPISNHLYFYWYRQILGQKVEFLVSFYNNEISEKSEIFDDQFSVERPDGSNFTLKIRSTKLEDSAMYFCASSDGTSESYEQYFGPGTRLTVT.

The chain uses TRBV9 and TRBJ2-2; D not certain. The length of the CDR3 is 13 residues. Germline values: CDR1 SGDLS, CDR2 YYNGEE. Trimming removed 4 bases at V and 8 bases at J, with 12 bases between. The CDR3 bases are TGTGCCAGCAGCCCTCTTGGCCTGGGGGAGCTGTTTTTT. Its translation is CASSPLGLGELFF.

The CDR3 sequence is CASSLYASGVETQYF. The CDR3 DNA reads TGTGCCAGCAGTTTATACGCTAGCGGGGTGGAGACCCAGTACTTC. The chain carries TRBV28 and TRBJ2-5; 9 bases map to TRBD2. Germline V CDR1 and CDR2: MDHEN, SYDVKM. The CDR3 covers 15 residues. With V trimmed by 1 base and J by 5 bases, 5 bases remained unmatched.

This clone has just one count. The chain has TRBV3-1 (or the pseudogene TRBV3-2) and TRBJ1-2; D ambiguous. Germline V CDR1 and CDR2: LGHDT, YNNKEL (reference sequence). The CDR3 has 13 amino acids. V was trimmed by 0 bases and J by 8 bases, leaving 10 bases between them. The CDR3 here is CASSQDSKLGYTF. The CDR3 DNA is TGTGCCAGCAGCCAAGATTCGAAGCTGGGCTACACCTTC.

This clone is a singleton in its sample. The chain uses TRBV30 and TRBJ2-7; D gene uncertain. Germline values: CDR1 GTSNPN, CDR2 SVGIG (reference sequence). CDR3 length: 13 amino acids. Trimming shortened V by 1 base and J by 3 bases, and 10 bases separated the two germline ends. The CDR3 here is CAWSDSPNYEQYF. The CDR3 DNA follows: TGTGCCTGGAGTGACAGTCCCAACTACGAGCAGTACTTC.

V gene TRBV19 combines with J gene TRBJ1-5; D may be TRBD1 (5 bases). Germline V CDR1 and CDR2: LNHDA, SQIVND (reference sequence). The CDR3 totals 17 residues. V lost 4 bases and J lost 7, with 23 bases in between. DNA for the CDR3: TGTGCCAGTAGTAGCCCTGGGGCGGGGTGGGTTGGACAGCCCCAGCATTTT. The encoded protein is CASSSPGAGWVGQPQHF.

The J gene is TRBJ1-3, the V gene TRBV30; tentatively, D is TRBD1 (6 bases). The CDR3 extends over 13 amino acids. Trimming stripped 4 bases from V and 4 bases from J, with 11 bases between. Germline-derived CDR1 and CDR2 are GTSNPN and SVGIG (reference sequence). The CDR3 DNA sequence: TGTGCCTGGAAGTCAGGGGACGGAAACACCATATATTTT. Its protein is CAWKSGDGNTIYF. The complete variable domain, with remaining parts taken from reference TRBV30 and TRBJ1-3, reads SQTIHQWPATLVQPVGSPLSLECTVEGTSNPNLYWYRQAAGRGLQLLFYSVGIGQISSEVPQNLSASRPQDRQFILSSKKLLLSDSGFYLCAWKSGDGNTIYFGEGSWLTVV.

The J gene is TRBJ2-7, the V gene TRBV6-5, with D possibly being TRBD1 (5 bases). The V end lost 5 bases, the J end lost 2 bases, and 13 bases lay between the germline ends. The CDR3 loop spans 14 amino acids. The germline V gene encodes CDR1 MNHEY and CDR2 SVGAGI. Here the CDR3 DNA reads TGTGCCAGCAGTCGAACAGGTGGAGCCTACGAGCAGTACTTC. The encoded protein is CASSRTGGAYEQYF.

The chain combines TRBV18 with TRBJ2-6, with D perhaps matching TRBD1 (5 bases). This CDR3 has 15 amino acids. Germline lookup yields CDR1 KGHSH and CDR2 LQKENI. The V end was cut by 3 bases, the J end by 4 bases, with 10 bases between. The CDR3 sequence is CASSPKGPGANVLTF. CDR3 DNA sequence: TGTGCCAGCTCACCTAAGGGGCCCGGGGCCAACGTCCTGACTTTC.

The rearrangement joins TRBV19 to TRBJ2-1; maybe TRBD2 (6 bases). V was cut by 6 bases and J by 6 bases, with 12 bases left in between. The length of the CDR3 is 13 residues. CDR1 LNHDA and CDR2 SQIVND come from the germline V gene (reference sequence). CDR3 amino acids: CASRSRDPNEQFF. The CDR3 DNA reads TGTGCCAGTAGATCGCGGGACCCCAATGAGCAGTTCTTC. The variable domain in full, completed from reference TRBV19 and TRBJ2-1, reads DGGITQSPKYLFRKEGQNVTLSCEQNLNHDAMYWYRQDPGQGLRLIYYSQIVNDFQKGDIAEGYSVSREKKESFPLTVTSAQKNPTAFYLCASRSRDPNEQFFGPGTRLTVL.

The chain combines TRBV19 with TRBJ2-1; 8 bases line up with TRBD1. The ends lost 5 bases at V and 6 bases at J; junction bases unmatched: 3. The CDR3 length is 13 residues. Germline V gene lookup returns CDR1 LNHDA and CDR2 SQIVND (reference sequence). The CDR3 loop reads CASSWDRSNEQFF. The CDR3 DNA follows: TGTGCCAGTAGTTGGGACAGGAGCAATGAGCAGTTCTTC.

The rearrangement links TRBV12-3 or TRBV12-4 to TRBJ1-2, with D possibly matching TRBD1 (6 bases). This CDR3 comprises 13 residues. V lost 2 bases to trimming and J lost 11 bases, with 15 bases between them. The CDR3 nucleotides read TGTGCCAGCAGTTTATCAGGGGCCGCCGCTTACACCTTC. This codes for CASSLSGAAAYTF.

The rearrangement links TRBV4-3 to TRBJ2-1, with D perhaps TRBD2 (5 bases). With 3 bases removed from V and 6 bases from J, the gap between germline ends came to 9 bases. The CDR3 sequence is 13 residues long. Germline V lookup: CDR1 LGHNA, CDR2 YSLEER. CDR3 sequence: CASSQQLVNEQFF. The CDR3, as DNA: TGCGCCAGCAGCCAGCAACTAGTCAATGAGCAGTTCTTC.

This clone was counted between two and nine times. In nucleotides, the CDR3 is TGTGCCACCAGCGGCTCTGGGGAGAGGGCCCAGTACTTC. It yields the protein CATSGSGERAQYF. The J gene is TRBJ2-5, the V gene TRBV15, with D possibly TRBD2 on 5 matching bases. Trimming removed 5 bases from V and 9 bases from J, with 16 bases in between. This CDR3 spans 13 amino acids. CDR1 is LNHNV and CDR2 is YYDKDF in the germline V gene (reference sequence).

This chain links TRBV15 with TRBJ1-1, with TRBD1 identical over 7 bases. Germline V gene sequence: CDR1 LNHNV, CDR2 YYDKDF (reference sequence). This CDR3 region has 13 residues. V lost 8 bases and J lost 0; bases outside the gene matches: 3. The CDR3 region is CATAGQMNTEAFF. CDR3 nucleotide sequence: TGTGCCACCGCGGGACAGATGAACACTGAAGCTTTCTTT.

CDR3 region: CASSPTVPGNQPQHF. The DNA of the CDR3 is TGTGCCAGCAGCCCAACGGTTCCGGGCAATCAGCCCCAGCATTTT. The chain combines TRBV7-8 with TRBJ1-5; no clear D. The CDR3 is 15 amino acids. V lost 5 bases and J 2 bases, leaving 13 bases between the germline ends. Germline V gene sequence: CDR1 SGHVS, CDR2 FQNEAQ.

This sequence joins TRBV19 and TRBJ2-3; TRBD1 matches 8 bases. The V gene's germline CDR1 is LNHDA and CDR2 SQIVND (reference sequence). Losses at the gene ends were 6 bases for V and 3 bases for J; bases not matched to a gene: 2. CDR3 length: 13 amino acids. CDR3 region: CASSQGATDTQYF. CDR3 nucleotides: TGTGCCAGTAGCCAGGGGGCGACAGATACGCAGTATTTT.

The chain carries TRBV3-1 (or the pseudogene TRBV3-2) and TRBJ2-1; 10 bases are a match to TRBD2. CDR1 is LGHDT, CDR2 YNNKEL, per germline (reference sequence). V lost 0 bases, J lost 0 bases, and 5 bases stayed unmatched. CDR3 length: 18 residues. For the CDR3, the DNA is TGTGCCAGCAGCCAAGATCGGACTAGCGGAGACTCCTACAATGAGCAGTTCTTC. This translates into CASSQDRTSGDSYNEQFF.

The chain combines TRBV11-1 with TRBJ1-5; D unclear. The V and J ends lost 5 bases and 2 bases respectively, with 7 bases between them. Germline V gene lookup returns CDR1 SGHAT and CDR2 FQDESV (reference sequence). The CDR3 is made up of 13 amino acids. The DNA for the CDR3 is TGTGCCAGCAGCCGGGGTGGCAATCAGCCCCAGCATTTT. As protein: CASSRGGNQPQHF. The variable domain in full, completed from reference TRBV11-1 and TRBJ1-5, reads EAEVAQSPRYKITEKSQAVAFWCDPISGHATLYWYRQILGQGPELLVQFQDESVVDDSQLPKDRFSAERLKGVDSTLKIQPAELGDSAMYLCASSRGGNQPQHFGDGTRLSIL.

The CDR3 DNA is TGTGCCAGCAGCTTAGTGAGGACAGGGGGGGACGAGCAGTACTTC. Residues: CASSLVRTGGDEQYF. The chain has TRBV7-9 and TRBJ2-7; TRBD1 agrees at 10 bases. CDR3 length: 15 residues. V lost 1 base and J lost 5; bases outside the gene matches: 5. The germline gives CDR1 SEHNR, CDR2 FQNEAQ (reference sequence).

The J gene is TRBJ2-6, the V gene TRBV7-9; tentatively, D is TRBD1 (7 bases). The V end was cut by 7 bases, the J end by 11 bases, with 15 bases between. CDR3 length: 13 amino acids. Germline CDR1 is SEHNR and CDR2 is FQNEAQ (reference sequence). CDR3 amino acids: CASKQGPGDVLTF. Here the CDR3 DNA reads TGTGCCAGCAAACAGGGGCCGGGGGACGTCCTGACTTTC.

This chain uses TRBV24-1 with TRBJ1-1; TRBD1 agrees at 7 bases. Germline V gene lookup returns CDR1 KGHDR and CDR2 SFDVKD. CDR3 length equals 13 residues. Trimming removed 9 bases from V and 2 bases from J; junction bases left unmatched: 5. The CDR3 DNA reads TGTGCCACCTCAGGGACAGATAACACTGAAGCTTTCTTT. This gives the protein CATSGTDNTEAFF.